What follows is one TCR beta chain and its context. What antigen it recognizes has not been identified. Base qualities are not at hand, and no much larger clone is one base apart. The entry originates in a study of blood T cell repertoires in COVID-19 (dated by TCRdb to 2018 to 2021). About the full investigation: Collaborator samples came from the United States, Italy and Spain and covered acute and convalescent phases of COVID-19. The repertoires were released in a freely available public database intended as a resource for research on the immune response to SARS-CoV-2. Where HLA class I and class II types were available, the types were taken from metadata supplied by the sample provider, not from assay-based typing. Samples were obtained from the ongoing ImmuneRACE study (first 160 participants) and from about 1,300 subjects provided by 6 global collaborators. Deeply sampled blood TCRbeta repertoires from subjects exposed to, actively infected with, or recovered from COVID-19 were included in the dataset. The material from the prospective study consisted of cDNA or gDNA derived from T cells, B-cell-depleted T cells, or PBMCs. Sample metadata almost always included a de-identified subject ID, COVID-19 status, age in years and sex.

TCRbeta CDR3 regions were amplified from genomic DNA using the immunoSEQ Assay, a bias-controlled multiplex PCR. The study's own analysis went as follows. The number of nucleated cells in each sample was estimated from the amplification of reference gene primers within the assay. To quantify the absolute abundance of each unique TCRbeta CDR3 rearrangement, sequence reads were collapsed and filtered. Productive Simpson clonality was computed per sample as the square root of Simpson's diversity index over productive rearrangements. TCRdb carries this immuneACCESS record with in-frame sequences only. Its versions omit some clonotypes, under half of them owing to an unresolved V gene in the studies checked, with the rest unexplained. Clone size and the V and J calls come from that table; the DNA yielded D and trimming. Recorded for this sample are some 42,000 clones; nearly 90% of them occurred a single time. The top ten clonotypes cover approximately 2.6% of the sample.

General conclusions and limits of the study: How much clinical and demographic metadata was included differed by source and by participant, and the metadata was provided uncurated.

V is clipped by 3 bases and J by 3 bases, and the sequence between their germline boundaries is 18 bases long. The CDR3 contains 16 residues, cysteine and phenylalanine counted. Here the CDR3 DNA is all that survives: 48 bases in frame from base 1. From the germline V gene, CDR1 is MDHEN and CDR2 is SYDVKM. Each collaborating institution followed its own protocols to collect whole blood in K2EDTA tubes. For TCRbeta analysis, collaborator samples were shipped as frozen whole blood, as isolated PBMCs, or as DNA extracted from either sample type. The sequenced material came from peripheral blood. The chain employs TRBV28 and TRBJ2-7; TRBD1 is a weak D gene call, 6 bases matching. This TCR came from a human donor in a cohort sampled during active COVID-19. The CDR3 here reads CASSFPFFKGDYEQYF. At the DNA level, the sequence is TGTGCCAGCAGTTTTCCTTTTTTCAAGGGGGACTACGAGCAGTACTTC.